This entry lists 7 T cell receptor beta chains sequenced from one sample in a study of control samples from healthy donors and cancer patients. TCRdb keeps only in-frame clones here, not all; method: immunoSEQ multiplex PCR. This table has roughly 100,000 clones, 85% to 90% appearing once. Sample: PBMCs. The receptors here all came from a man between 60 and 75 years old with lung cancer.

This clone appeared a few times. The chain carries TRBV2 and TRBJ1-6; D uncertain. Germline values: CDR1 SNHLY, CDR2 FYNNEI. The CDR3 covers 16 residues. The V end lost 0 bases, the J end lost 10 bases, and 16 bases lay between the germline ends. The CDR3 protein is CASSEALRAVKSPLHF. The CDR3 nucleotides read TGTGCCAGCAGTGAAGCGCTTAGGGCAGTAAAGTCACCCCTCCACTTT.

This chain connects TRBV7-3 to TRBJ2-3, with 8 bases aligning to TRBD1. Looked up from germline, CDR1 is SGHTA and CDR2 is FQGTGA. The CDR3 runs to 15 residues. After removal of 4 bases from V and 0 bases from J, the junction contained 3 bases not matched to a gene. This chain's CDR3 is CASSSRQGSTDTQYF. The CDR3 DNA reads as TGTGCCAGCAGCTCGAGACAGGGGAGCACAGATACGCAGTATTTT.

This clone was found once. This chain links TRBV11-3 with TRBJ2-2; TRBD1 aligns across 10 bases. The germline V gene has CDR1 SGHNT and CDR2 YENEEA. V was pared by 1 base and J by 4 bases, with 3 bases of the junction left unmatched. The CDR3 covers 16 residues. CDR3 residues: CASSLGQGASTGELFF. The DNA of the CDR3 is TGTGCCAGCAGCTTAGGACAGGGGGCGAGCACCGGGGAGCTGTTTTTT.

This clone has just one count. The chain has TRBV11-2 and TRBJ2-7, with 8 nucleotides matching TRBD1. The germline gives CDR1 SGHAT, CDR2 FQNNGV. CDR3 length: 12 amino acids. J gave up 5 bases and V 5 bases, and 2 bases lay outside the gene matches. The CDR3 here is CASSPGGNEQYF. The CDR3, as DNA: TGTGCCAGCAGCCCAGGGGGCAACGAGCAGTACTTC.

The V call is TRBV27, the J call TRBJ2-1, with TRBD2 matching over 9 bases. J lost 6 bases, V lost 8 bases, and 14 bases had no gene match. Germline CDR1 and CDR2: MNHEY and SMNVEV (reference sequence). The CDR3 runs to 16 residues. CDR3 in amino acids: CASHEAGGGGRNEQFF. The CDR3 DNA follows: TGTGCCAGCCATGAAGCGGGGGGCGGGGGACGCAATGAGCAGTTCTTC.

CDR3 amino acids: CASSTLWGVDEKLFF. CDR3 nucleotides: TGTGCCAGCAGCACCTTGTGGGGAGTCGATGAAAAACTGTTTTTT. The chain carries TRBV6-5 and TRBJ1-4, with D unresolved. This CDR3 is 15 amino acids long. V shed 6 bases and J shed 6 bases, with 17 bases lying between them. The germline V gene has CDR1 MNHEY and CDR2 SVGAGI.

This clone was seen just once. The chain joins TRBV5-5 to TRBJ1-6; D is ambiguous. Trimming removed 0 bases at V and 2 bases at J, with 9 bases between. Germline assignment: CDR1 SGHKS and CDR2 YYEKEE (reference sequence). This CDR3 is 16 amino acids long. The CDR3 coding sequence is TGTGCCAGCAGCTTGGAGGTCAACCCCTATAATTCACCCCTCCACTTT. This translates into CASSLEVNPYNSPLHF.